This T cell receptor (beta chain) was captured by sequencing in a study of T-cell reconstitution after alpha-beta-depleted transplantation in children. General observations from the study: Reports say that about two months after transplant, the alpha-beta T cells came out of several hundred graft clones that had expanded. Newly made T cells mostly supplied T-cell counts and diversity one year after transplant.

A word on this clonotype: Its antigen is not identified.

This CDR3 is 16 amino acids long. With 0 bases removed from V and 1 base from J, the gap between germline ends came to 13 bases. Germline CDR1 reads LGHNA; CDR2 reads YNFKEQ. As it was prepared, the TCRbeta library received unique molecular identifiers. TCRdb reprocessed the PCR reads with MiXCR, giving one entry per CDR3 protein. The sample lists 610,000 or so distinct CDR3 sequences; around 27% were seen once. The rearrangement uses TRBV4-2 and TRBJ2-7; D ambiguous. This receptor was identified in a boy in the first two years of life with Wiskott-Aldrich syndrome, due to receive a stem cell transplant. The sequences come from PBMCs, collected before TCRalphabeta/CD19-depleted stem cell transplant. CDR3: CASSQDFRQASYEQYF. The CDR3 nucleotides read TGTGCCAGCAGCCAAGATTTTCGGCAGGCTTCCTACGAGCAGTACTTC.